Included here is one T cell receptor beta chain sequence, with context. The antigen is not known. This specimen comes from a study of cytomegalovirus exposure and HLA in healthy donors. The V end was cut by 6 bases, the J end by 8 bases, with 17 bases between. From germline, CDR1 is SGHRS and CDR2 YFSETQ. CDR3 length: 13 amino acids. Findings and caveats of the study: In the roughly 120 validation repertoires, 94% of cluster scores exceeded 0, per a later analysis. Most observed TCR sequences were rare, whereas some public TCRs were detected in many donors. In vitro data verified a few CMV-associated chains as specific for CMV antigens. The study labeled 164 TCR beta chains cytomegalovirus-associated.

Sequenced by immunoSEQ multiplex PCR; TCRdb stores in-frame clones only, minus some. The sample holds about 110,000 clones; roughly nine tenths are singletons and the top ten take roughly 2%. The chain couples TRBV5-1 to TRBJ1-2; D is unresolved. The source is a woman aged 18-35 years in good health and CMV-seropositive. The specimen was PBMCs. The CDR3 DNA follows: TGCGCCAGCACCCCCGGGGAGGGATGGGGCTACACCTTC. Protein product: CASTPGEGWGYTF.